Detailed here is one T cell receptor beta chain. This sample was included in a study of T cells in Graves' hyperthyroidism and ophthalmopathy. Amplification targeted TCR beta CDR3 regions from RNA transcripts. HTBI primers were the set used in a first-round RT-PCR of the TCR CDR3. In TCRdb, the multiplex PCR reads were re-called with MiXCR into one record per CDR3 protein. The table has approximately 560,000 distinct CDR3 sequences, around 14% seen once. V lost 0 bases to trimming and J lost 9 bases; unmatched junction nucleotides: 6. Germline V gives CDR1 DFQATT, CDR2 SNEGSKA (reference sequence). The CDR3 totals 15 residues.

V and J are TRBV20-1 and TRBJ1-6, with TRBD1 identical over 9 bases. The receptor was derived from a woman aged 30 to 39 with Graves' hyperthyroidism. The sequencing input was blood. Written as DNA, the CDR3 is TGCAGTGCTAGAGATCTCGAGACAGGGGGTTCACCCCTCCACTTT. This translates into CSARDLETGGSPLHF.